This T cell receptor (beta chain) was captured in a study of shared clonotypes between healthy human individuals (dated by TCRdb to 2020 to 2021). Regarding the research as a whole: The cohort comprised a couple of women and a few men aged 18 to 49 years. For each donor, CD4 naive and CD4 memory were each given three plates, CD8 naive was given two plates, and CD8 memory was given one plate. Blood TCR repertoires of five healthy adults were deeply sequenced to estimate repertoire size and the extent of clonotype sharing between individuals. Libraries were prepared and TCR repertoires were sequenced by different laboratories using diverse techniques, in order to increase sequencing depth and limit assay-specific biases. Between about 0.8 and 8.9 billion PBMCs per donor were obtained by leukapheresis. The investigation overall reported the following: Even with the large sequencing depth, rarefaction of the sorted-subset datasets indicated that sequencing was incomplete. Larger estimated clonotype richness was generally found for naive subsets than for memory subsets. Sampling was restricted to blood, and TCR repertoires in tissues likely differ from the TCR repertoires found in blood. Across four donors, around 5% of naive CD4, over 3% of naive CD8, 2.3% of memory CD4, and roughly 0.4% of memory CD8 clonotypes were shared. Clonotypes shared by all four sorted-subset donors showed higher generation probabilities than non-shared clonotypes. The small number of donors limited the genetic and exposure-history diversity represented. Based on pairwise subsampling, the degree of clonotype sharing among donors was expected to be affected by sequencing depth.

Using the deep immunoSEQ assay, TCR CDR3 regions were amplified from genomic DNA by multiplex PCR. Extracted genomic DNA from each cell subset was spread evenly across all wells of several immunoSEQ 96-well plates, with each plate serving as a replicate. For sorted subsets, about 220 ng of genomic DNA, equivalent to roughly 33,000 T cell genomes, went into each replicate PCR. Purified libraries were quantified with a Qubit 3.0 fluorometer, sized on a Bioanalyzer 2100, and re-quantified with the KAPA Library Quantification kit. Every immunoSEQ 96-well plate was sequenced on a dedicated single-read 150-cycle Illumina NextSeq 550 flow cell. The original pipeline was this. Because the immunoSEQ output included only junctional sequences and no quality scores, the filtering could not be the same as the filtering used for full-length reads. To assign V/J genes and CDR3, sequences were annotated using PyIR, a Python wrapper for IgBLAST v1.9, with IMGT germline references. Any read was removed if the V/J assignment was weak (E-value above 1e-6), the CDR3 was missing, or the read contained stop codons, out-of-frame junctions, or ambiguous translated residues. V3J clonotypes were defined as sequences sharing an identical inferred V gene, J gene, and CDR3 amino acid sequence. To compute the percentage overlap between repertoires, the number of shared unique clonotypes was divided by the size of the smaller repertoire. Three approaches were used to assess repertoire richness: RTK rarefaction, the Chao1 estimator, and Recon v2.1 estimates of unobserved clonotypes. Generation probabilities were computed with OLGA for all TCRbeta clonotypes obtained by the gDNA method from four donors. TCRdb re-hosts the immuneACCESS table, in-frame sequences only. Its copies lack some clones; in the studies checked, an unresolved V gene accounts for under half of them, and the cause for the rest is not known. The V and J calls and clone size were taken over from that table, and D and trimming were inferred from the DNA. Present in this sample are 950,000 to 1,100,000 clones, approximately 80% of which were seen just once. The biggest ten clones account for 0.5% to 0.65% of the sample.

Details on this clone: No antigen is known for it. An end of the junction does not agree with germline; a read error may underlie this.

The donors were healthy, HIV-negative adults who had no recently reported acute infections or vaccinations. Every donor was a Caucasian adult living in Nashville, Tennessee, USA. CD4+ T cells were enriched by magnetic negative selection, after which naive cells were positively selected on CD45RA and the negative fraction was taken as the memory subset. After blood collection by leukapheresis, PBMCs were isolated using Ficoll-Histopaque density gradient centrifugation and then cryopreserved in the vapor phase of liquid nitrogen. Analytical flow cytometry was used to check the purity and quantity of each magnetically sorted T cell population. Genomic DNA was isolated from every sorted fraction and measured by UV absorbance on a Nanodrop 2000c. The sequence came from a man aged 18 to 30 in good health. Some clones in this sample may be carry-over from other donors' samples. The sequenced sample was memory CD4+ T cells from PBMCs. The sample's cell subset or site label, decoded: CD45RA-negative fraction.

The CDR3 reads CGSGSLTDTQYF. The nucleotide sequence reads TGCGGTAGCGGGAGCTTAACGGATACGCAGTATTTT. This chain is built from TRBV2 and TRBJ2-3; 9 central nucleotides agree with TRBD2. The cysteine opens and the phenylalanine closes a CDR3 of 12 amino acids. Only the CDR3 part of the read is kept: 36 bases, read in frame from the first base. As encoded in the germline V gene, CDR1 is SNHLY while CDR2 is FYNNEI.